Following are 25 T cell receptor beta chains from one sample sequenced in a study of technical replicates of blood from a few donors listed by TCRdb under 2017. Libraries were prepared through the immunoSEQ multiplex PCR assay. Imported from immuneACCESS, the table was reduced by TCRdb to in-frame sequences with V and J called. These copies leave out some clones; in studies compared against another copy, an unresolved V gene accounts for under half, and the cause of the remainder is not known. The sample table contains around 98,000 clones; only one count was recorded for around 95% of them. The ten largest clones add up to less than 0.25% of the sample. Sample: T cells isolated from PBMCs. These receptors came from a human donor in good health.

J is TRBJ1-2 and V is TRBV5-6; D perhaps matches TRBD1 (5 bases). V was pared by 0 bases and J by 5 bases, with 17 bases between. The CDR3 consists of 16 residues. Germline lookup yields CDR1 SGHDT and CDR2 YYEEEE. Here the CDR3 reads CASSLARVRGVYGYTF. For the CDR3, the DNA is TGTGCCAGCAGCTTGGCCCGCGTCCGGGGGGTATATGGCTACACCTTC.

The rearrangement uses TRBV28 and TRBJ1-1; 8 bases match TRBD1. Germline CDR1 MDHEN, CDR2 SYDVKM. The CDR3 runs to 17 residues. V shed 1 base, J shed 5 bases, and the junction held 12 bases outside the gene matches. The CDR3 sequence: CASSLYGIRRTGTEAFF. In nucleotides, the CDR3 is TGTGCCAGCAGTTTATACGGGATTCGGAGGACAGGGACTGAAGCTTTCTTT.

The chain carries TRBV9 and TRBJ2-5, with 7 bases lining up with TRBD2. Trimming removed 0 bases from V and 5 bases from J; junction bases left unmatched: 4. Germline V gene sequence: CDR1 SGDLS, CDR2 YYNGEE. The CDR3 runs 14 residues. This CDR3 is CASSVEREGETQYF. CDR3 bases: TGTGCCAGCAGCGTAGAAAGGGAGGGGGAGACCCAGTACTTC.

This sequence joins TRBV20-1 and TRBJ2-3; D is ambiguous. The CDR3 totals 11 residues. Deletions cut 3 bases from V and 2 bases from J, with 3 bases between. From germline, CDR1 is DFQATT and CDR2 SNEGSKA (reference sequence). This CDR3 is CSASYTDTQYF. The CDR3 nucleotides are TGCAGTGCTAGTTACACAGATACGCAGTATTTT.

This clone appeared a single time. The chain uses TRBV12-5 and TRBJ1-1; the D gene is possibly TRBD1 (5 bases). Trimming removed 2 bases from V and 1 base from J, with 11 bases in between. Germline assignment: CDR1 LGHNT and CDR2 FRNRAP. CDR3 size: 15 residues. The CDR3 DNA is TGTGCTAGTGGTTTGAACAGGAGAGAGAACACTGAAGCTTTCTTT. It yields the protein CASGLNRRENTEAFF.

J is TRBJ2-7 and V is TRBV5-1; tentatively, D is TRBD2 (5 bases). Between the trimmed V and J ends, which lost 6 bases and 0 bases, there was a span of 13 bases. There are 14 residues in the CDR3. From germline, CDR1 is SGHRS and CDR2 YFSETQ. The CDR3 here is CASTSRANSYEQYF. CDR3 bases: TGCGCCAGCACGTCGCGGGCCAACTCCTACGAGCAGTACTTC.

The rearrangement uses TRBV30 and TRBJ1-1; 12 bases line up with TRBD1. Germline V CDR1 and CDR2: GTSNPN, SVGIG (reference sequence). CDR3 length: 18 amino acids. The trim removed 1 base at V and 4 bases at J, leaving 13 bases unmatched. CDR3 sequence (DNA): TGTGCCTGGAGTGGTTACCGGGGACAGGGGGCTTTAGGCACTGAAGCTTTCTTT. It is translated as CAWSGYRGQGALGTEAFF.

V and J are TRBV19 and TRBJ2-6, with D perhaps matching TRBD2 (6 bases). V gave up 5 bases and J gave up 0 bases, with 17 bases separating them. The length of the CDR3 is 18 residues. From germline, CDR1 is LNHDA and CDR2 SQIVND (reference sequence). CDR3 DNA sequence: TGTGCCAGTAGTCATGGAGGGGTTCTAAGCTCTGGGGCCAACGTCCTGACTTTC. Translation: CASSHGGVLSSGANVLTF. Combining the CDR3 with reference TRBV19 and TRBJ2-6 gives the whole variable domain DGGITQSPKYLFRKEGQNVTLSCEQNLNHDAMYWYRQDPGQGLRLIYYSQIVNDFQKGDIAEGYSVSREKKESFPLTVTSAQKNPTAFYLCASSHGGVLSSGANVLTFGAGSRLTVL.

The chain is built from TRBV14 and TRBJ2-1; 10 bases align to TRBD2. CDR1 SGHDN and CDR2 FVKESK come from the germline V gene. This CDR3 has 18 amino acids. J was trimmed by 8 bases and V by 1 base; bases with no gene match: 14. The CDR3 reads CASSQGVWLAGVKDEQFF. The CDR3 nucleotides are TGTGCCAGCAGCCAAGGGGTCTGGCTAGCGGGAGTTAAAGATGAGCAGTTCTTC.

This chain connects TRBV11-2 to TRBJ1-2; no reliable D call. Germline loops: CDR1 SGHAT, CDR2 FQNNGV. This CDR3 spans 13 amino acids. Trimming stripped 1 base from V and 8 bases from J, with 11 bases between. CDR3 in DNA: TGTGCCAGCAGCTTAGTTGAGGGCAAGGGCTACACCTTC. Residues: CASSLVEGKGYTF.

The rearrangement joins TRBV19 to TRBJ2-3; 10 positions match TRBD2. Germline CDR1 is LNHDA and CDR2 is SQIVND (reference sequence). The trim removed 3 bases at V and 3 bases at J, leaving 6 bases unmatched. The CDR3 is made up of 16 amino acids. CDR3: CASSILASGGTDTQYF. In DNA, the CDR3 is TGTGCCAGTAGTATTCTGGCTAGCGGGGGAACAGATACGCAGTATTTT.

In DNA form, the CDR3 reads TGTGCCAGCAGCAAAGGACCTCTAGCGGGGACACCTAGCACAGATACGCAGTATTTT. Amino acid sequence: CASSKGPLAGTPSTDTQYF. The chain recombines TRBV21-1 with TRBJ2-3; the DNA was not compared with TRBD2, the D call given in the table. TRBV21-1 is reported as a pseudogene. The CDR3 is 19 amino acids.

This clone was seen only once. The rearrangement uses TRBV5-5 and TRBJ2-5, with D perhaps TRBD1 (5 bases). CDR3 length equals 15 residues. Trimming removed 2 bases from V and 0 bases from J, with 11 bases in between. Germline CDR1 SGHKS, CDR2 YYEKEE (reference sequence). DNA of the CDR3: TGTGCCAGCAGCTTATCACCAGGGTACCAAGAGACCCAGTACTTC. Translating gives CASSLSPGYQETQYF.

The V and J genes are TRBV13 and TRBJ1-3, with a tentative D call TRBD1 (5 bases). The CDR3 runs to 16 residues. Trimming cost V 4 bases and J 3 bases, with 16 bases left between them. The germline V gene has CDR1 PRHDT and CDR2 FYEKMQ (reference sequence). The CDR3 loop reads CASSSTGQARGNTIYF. In nucleotides, the CDR3 is TGTGCCAGCAGCTCAACAGGCCAGGCTCGTGGAAACACCATATATTTT.

This clone was seen a single time. The chain is built from TRBV9 and TRBJ2-1, with unresolved D. The CDR3 consists of 13 residues. Trimming left V 4 bases short and J 4 bases short, with 9 bases between. Germline CDR1 and CDR2: SGDLS and YYNGEE. CDR3 loop: CASSLLTYNEQFF. The CDR3 DNA sequence: TGTGCCAGCAGCCTCCTTACTTACAATGAGCAGTTCTTC.

V is TRBV6-5 and J is TRBJ2-6; 7 nucleotides line up with TRBD2. This CDR3 is 14 amino acids long. The V gene end was trimmed by 2 bases and the J gene end by 8 bases; junction bases not matched to a gene: 3. Germline CDR1 MNHEY, CDR2 SVGAGI. The CDR3 reads CASSYQRGPNVLTF. The CDR3 DNA follows: TGTGCCAGCAGTTACCAGCGGGGACCCAACGTCCTGACTTTC.

This clone was counted a single time. The chain carries TRBV19 and TRBJ1-1; D ambiguous. The CDR3 has 12 amino acids. Trimming took 7 bases from V and 10 from J, leaving 16 bases between them. CDR1 is LNHDA and CDR2 is SQIVND in the germline V gene (reference sequence). CDR3 DNA sequence: TGTGCCAGTATCGGAGAGGGTTGGGGAGCTTTCTTT. It specifies CASIGEGWGAFF.

The chain joins TRBV20-1 to TRBJ1-1; no firm D call. The CDR3 contains 11 residues. Germline V gives CDR1 DFQATT, CDR2 SNEGSKA (reference sequence). Deletions cut 6 bases from V and 1 base from J, with 6 bases between. CDR3: CSASRNTEAFF. CDR3 bases: TGCAGTGCATCTAGGAACACTGAAGCTTTCTTT.

V and J are TRBV19 and TRBJ1-5; TRBD1 matches at 9 bases. Unmatched junction bases numbered 4, after V lost 3 bases and J lost 4 bases. The CDR3 contains 15 residues. Germline V gene lookup returns CDR1 LNHDA and CDR2 SQIVND (reference sequence). CDR3: CASSITGQGNQPQHF. CDR3 in DNA: TGTGCCAGTAGTATTACGGGACAGGGTAATCAGCCCCAGCATTTT.

The chain links TRBV7-9 to TRBJ1-5, with TRBD1 as a possible D gene (6 bases). The CDR3 runs 15 residues. Germline V CDR1 and CDR2: SEHNR, FQNEAQ (reference sequence). V shed 2 bases and J shed 6 bases, with 14 bases lying between them. As DNA, the CDR3 is TGTGCCAGCAGCTTAAACCGGGACACTTTTCAGCCCCAGCATTTT. As protein: CASSLNRDTFQPQHF.

The gene calls are TRBV19 and TRBJ2-7; 9 nucleotides agree with TRBD2. This CDR3 comprises 14 residues. V was clipped by 5 bases and J by 2 bases; unmatched bases: 4. Looked up from germline, CDR1 is LNHDA and CDR2 is SQIVND (reference sequence). The CDR3 spells CASSEASGTYEQYF. The CDR3 DNA reads as TGTGCCAGTAGTGAGGCTAGCGGGACCTACGAGCAGTACTTC. Using reference TRBV19 and TRBJ2-7 for the parts outside the CDR3, the full variable domain is DGGITQSPKYLFRKEGQNVTLSCEQNLNHDAMYWYRQDPGQGLRLIYYSQIVNDFQKGDIAEGYSVSREKKESFPLTVTSAQKNPTAFYLCASSEASGTYEQYFGPGTRLTVT.

The gene calls are TRBV28 and TRBJ2-7; tentative D call: TRBD1 (7 bases). Germline V gene sequence: CDR1 MDHEN, CDR2 SYDVKM. The CDR3 runs to 15 residues. V was shortened by 3 bases and J by 3 bases, with 15 bases between the two germline ends. Here the CDR3 reads CASSFKAGGIYEQYF. DNA of the CDR3: TGTGCCAGCAGTTTTAAGGCAGGGGGGATCTACGAGCAGTACTTC.

The chain is built from TRBV9 and TRBJ2-7; no clear D. V was pared by 0 bases and J by 5 bases, with 15 bases between. CDR3 size: 15 residues. CDR1 is SGDLS and CDR2 is YYNGEE in the germline V gene. CDR3 coding DNA: TGTGCCAGCAGCGTAGCTCCCAACCCTCCGGACGAGCAGTACTTC. This encodes CASSVAPNPPDEQYF. Supplemented by reference TRBV9 and TRBJ2-7, the full variable domain reads DSGVTQTPKHLITATGQRVTLRCSPRSGDLSVYWYQQSLDQGLQFLIQYYNGEERAKGNILERFSAQQFPDLHSELNLSSLELGDSALYFCASSVAPNPPDEQYFGPGTRLTVT.

The gene calls are TRBV14 and TRBJ1-1; no definite D call. Germline-derived CDR1 and CDR2 are SGHDN and FVKESK. V lost 4 bases and J lost 5, with 14 bases in between. The CDR3 is 14 residues long. The CDR3 protein is CASSLYPGGTEAFF. CDR3 bases: TGTGCCAGCAGCCTTTACCCTGGCGGGACTGAAGCTTTCTTT.

The rearrangement uses TRBV6-5 and TRBJ1-3, with D possibly being TRBD1 (5 bases). This CDR3 comprises 15 residues. Germline V gives CDR1 MNHEY, CDR2 SVGAGI. Trimming took off 0 bases at V and 2 bases at J, with 8 bases between the two ends. The CDR3 DNA follows: TGTGCCAGCAGTTACTCAAAACAGGCTGGAAACACCATATATTTT. This codes for CASSYSKQAGNTIYF.